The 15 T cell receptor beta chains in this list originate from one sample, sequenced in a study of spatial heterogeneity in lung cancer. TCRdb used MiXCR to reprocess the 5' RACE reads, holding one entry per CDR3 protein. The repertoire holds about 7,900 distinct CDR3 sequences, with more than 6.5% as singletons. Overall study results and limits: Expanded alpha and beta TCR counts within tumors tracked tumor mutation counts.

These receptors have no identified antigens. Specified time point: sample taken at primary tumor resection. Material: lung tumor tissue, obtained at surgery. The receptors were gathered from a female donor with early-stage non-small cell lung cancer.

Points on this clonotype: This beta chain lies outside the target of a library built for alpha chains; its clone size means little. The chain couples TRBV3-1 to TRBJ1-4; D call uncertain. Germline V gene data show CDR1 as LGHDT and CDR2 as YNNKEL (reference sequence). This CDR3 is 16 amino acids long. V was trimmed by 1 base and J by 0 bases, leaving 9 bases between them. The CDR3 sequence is CASSQGRYPTNEKLFF. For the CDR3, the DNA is TGTGCCAGCAGCCAAGGCCGTTACCCAACTAATGAAAAACTGTTTTTT. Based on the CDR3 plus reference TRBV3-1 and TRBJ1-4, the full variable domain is DTAVSQTPKYLVTQMGNDKSIKCEQNLGHDTMYWYKQDSKKFLKIMFSYNNKELIINETVPNRFSPKSPDKAHLNLHINSLELGDSAVYFCASSQGRYPTNEKLFFGSGTQLSVL.

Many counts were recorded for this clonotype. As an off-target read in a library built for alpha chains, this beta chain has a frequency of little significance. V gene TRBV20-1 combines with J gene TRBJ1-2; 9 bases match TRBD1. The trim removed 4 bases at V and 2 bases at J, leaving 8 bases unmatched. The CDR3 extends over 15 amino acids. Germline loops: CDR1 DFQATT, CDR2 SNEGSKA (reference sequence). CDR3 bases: TGCAGTGCTATGGGACAGGGCGAGAAGAACTATGGCTACACCTTC. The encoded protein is CSAMGQGEKNYGYTF.

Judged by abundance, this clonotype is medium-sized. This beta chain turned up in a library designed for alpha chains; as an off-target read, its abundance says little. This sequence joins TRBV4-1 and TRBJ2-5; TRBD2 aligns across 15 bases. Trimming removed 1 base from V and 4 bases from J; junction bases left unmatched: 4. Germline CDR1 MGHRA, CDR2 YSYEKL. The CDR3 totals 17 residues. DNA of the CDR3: TGCGCCAGCAGCCAAGCCCCGGGACTAGCGGGAGGAGAGACCCAGTACTTC. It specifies CASSQAPGLAGGETQYF.

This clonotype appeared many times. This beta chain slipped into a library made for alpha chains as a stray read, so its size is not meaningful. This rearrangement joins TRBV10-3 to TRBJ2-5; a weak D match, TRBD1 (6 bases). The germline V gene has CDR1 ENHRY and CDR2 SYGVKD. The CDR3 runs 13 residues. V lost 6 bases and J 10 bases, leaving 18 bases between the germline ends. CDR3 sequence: CAISRDTEGDQYF. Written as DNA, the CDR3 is TGTGCCATCAGCCGGGACACGGAAGGTGACCAGTACTTC.

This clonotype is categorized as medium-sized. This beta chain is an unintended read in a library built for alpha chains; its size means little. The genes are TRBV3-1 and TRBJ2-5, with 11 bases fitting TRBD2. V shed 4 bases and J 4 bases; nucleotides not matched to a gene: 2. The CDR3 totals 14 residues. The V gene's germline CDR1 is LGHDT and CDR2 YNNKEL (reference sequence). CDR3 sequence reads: CASSLAGGRETQYF. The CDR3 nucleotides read TGTGCCAGCAGCCTAGCGGGAGGGCGAGAGACCCAGTACTTC.

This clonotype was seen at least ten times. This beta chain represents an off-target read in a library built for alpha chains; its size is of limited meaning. The CDR3 coding sequence is TGTGCCAGCAGCTTTGGCGGCTCCTACAATGAGCAGTTCTTC. As protein: CASSFGGSYNEQFF. This rearrangement joins TRBV7-3 to TRBJ2-1, with D uncertain. Germline CDR1 and CDR2: SGHTA and FQGTGA. Trimming shortened V by 3 bases and J by 0 bases, and 6 bases separated the two germline ends. This CDR3 is built from 14 residues.

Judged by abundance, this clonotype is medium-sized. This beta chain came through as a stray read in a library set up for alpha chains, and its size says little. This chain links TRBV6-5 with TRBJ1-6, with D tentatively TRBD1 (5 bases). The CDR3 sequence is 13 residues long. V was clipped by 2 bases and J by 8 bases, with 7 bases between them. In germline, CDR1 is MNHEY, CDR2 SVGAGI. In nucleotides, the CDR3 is TGTGCCAGCAGTTACCAGGGTGATTCACCCCTCCACTTT. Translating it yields CASSYQGDSPLHF.

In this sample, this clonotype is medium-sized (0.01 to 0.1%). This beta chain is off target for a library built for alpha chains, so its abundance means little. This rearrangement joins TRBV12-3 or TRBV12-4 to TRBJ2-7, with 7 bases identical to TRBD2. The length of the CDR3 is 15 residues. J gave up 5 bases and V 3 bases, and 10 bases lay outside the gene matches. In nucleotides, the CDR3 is TGTGCCAGCAGTTTTGTGGGGGAGGGCCACAACGAGCAGTACTTC. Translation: CASSFVGEGHNEQYF.

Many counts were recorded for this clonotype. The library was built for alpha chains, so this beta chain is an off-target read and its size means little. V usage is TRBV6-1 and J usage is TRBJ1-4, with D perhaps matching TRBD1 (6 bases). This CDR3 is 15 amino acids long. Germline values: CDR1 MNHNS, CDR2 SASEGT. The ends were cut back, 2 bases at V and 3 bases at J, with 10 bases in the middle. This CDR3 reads CASSEQQGANEKLFF. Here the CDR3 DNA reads TGTGCCAGCAGTGAACAACAGGGAGCTAATGAAAAACTGTTTTTT.

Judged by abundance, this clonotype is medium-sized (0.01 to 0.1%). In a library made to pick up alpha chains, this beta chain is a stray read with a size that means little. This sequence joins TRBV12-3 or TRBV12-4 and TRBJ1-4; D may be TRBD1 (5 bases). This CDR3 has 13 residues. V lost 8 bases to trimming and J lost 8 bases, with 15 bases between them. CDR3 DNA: TGTGCCAGCGGGACCTGGGGAGGAGAAAAACTGTTTTTT. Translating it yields CASGTWGGEKLFF.

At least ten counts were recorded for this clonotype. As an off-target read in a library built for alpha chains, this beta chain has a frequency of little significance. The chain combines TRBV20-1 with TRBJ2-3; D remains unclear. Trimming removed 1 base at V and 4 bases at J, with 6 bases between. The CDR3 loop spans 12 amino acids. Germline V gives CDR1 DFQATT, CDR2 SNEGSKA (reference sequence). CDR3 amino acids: CSARGGPDTQYF. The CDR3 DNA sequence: TGCAGTGCTAGAGGGGGTCCAGATACGCAGTATTTT.

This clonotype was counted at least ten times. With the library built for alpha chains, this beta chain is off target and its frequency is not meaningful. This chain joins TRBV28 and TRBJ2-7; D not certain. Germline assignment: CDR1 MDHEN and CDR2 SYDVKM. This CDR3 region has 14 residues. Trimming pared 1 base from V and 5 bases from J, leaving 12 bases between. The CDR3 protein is CASSLSPSRNEQYF. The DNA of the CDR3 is TGTGCCAGCAGTTTATCACCCAGTCGTAACGAGCAGTACTTC. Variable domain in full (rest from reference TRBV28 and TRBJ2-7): DVKVTQSSRYLVKRTGEKVFLECVQDMDHENMFWYRQDPGLGLRLIYFSYDVKMKEKGDIPEGYSVSREKKERFSLILESASTNQTSMYLCASSLSPSRNEQYFGPGTRLTVT.

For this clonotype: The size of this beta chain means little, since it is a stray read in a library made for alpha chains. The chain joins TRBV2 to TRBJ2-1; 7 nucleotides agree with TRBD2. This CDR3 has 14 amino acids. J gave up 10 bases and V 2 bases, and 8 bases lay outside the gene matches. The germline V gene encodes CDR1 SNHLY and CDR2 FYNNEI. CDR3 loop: CASSEQQASGEQFF. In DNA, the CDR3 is TGTGCCAGCAGTGAACAGCAAGCTAGCGGCGAGCAGTTCTTC.

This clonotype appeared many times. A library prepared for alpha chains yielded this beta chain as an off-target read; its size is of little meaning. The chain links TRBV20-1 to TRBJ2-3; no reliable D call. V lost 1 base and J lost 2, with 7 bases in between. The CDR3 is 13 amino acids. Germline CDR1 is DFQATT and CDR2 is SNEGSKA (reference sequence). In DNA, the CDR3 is TGCAGTGCTAGAGCGCAGATCACAGATACGCAGTATTTT. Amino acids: CSARAQITDTQYF.

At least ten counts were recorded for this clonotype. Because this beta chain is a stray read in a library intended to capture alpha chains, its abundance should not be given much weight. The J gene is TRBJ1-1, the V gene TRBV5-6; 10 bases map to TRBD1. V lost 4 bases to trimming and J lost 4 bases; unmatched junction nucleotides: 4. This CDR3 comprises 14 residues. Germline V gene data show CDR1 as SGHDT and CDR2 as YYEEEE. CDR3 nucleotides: TGTGCCAGCAGCCTGGGACAGGGGACCACTGAAGCTTTCTTT. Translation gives CASSLGQGTTEAFF.